This is a list of T cell receptor beta chains from one sample in a study of Ad26.COV2.S vaccination and SARS-CoV-2 variants. Repertoires were generated with immunoSEQ multiplex PCR, while TCRdb's copy carries only in-frame clones and drops some. The data contain 500,000 or so clones, roughly nine tenths of them singletons. Sequences were derived from peripheral blood, sampled in a trial of Ad26.COV2.S vaccine versus placebo. These TCRs come from a person between 18 and 65 years old who received the Ad26.COV2.S COVID-19 vaccine or a placebo. Both conserved end residues are part of each CDR3. D genes are given only for firm matches. Clone size, where shown, is once, few, many, or a class for clones that have expanded.

j_call | v_call | clone_size | d_call | cdr3_aa | cdr3_nt
TRBJ2-1 | TRBV4-3 | . | TRBD2 | CASSHQRDVEQFF | TGCGCCAGCAGTCATCAGCGGGACGTTGAGCAGTTCTTC
TRBJ2-7 | TRBV28 | . | . | CASSLFGWYEQYF | TGTGCCAGCAGTTTATTTGGGTGGTACGAGCAGTACTTC
TRBJ2-1 | TRBV7-9 | . | . | CASSLGVSARGDEQFF | TGTGCCAGCAGCTTGGGGGTCAGCGCACGCGGCGATGAGCAGTTCTTC
TRBJ2-1 | TRBV18 | . | . | CASSPGASGEQFF | TGTGCCAGCTCACCAGGGGCGTCCGGTGAGCAGTTCTTC
TRBJ1-1 | TRBV9 | once | . | CASSAKLGTEAFF | TGTGCCAGCAGCGCAAAATTAGGCACTGAAGCTTTCTTT
TRBJ1-2 | TRBV5-1 | . | . | CASSLGTLPGGYTF | TGCGCCAGCAGCTTAGGGACCCTCCCGGGGGGCTACACCTTC
TRBJ2-5 | TRBV5-4 | . | . | CASSSFPQETQYF | TGTGCCAGCAGCTCTTTCCCCCAAGAGACCCAGTACTTC
TRBJ2-2 | TRBV7-9 | . | . | CASAAPTGELFF | TGTGCCAGCGCGGCACCTACCGGGGAGCTGTTTTTT
TRBJ2-4 | TRBV4-3 | . | . | CASSPGRTLNIQYF | TGCGCCAGCAGCCCGGGACGGACCCTAAACATTCAGTACTTC
TRBJ2-5 | TRBV7-8 | . | . | CASRTQGRIQETQYF | TGTGCCAGCAGGACACAGGGGAGGATCCAAGAGACCCAGTACTTC
TRBJ2-2 | TRBV7-2 | . | . | CASSPQDTGELFF | TGTGCCAGCAGCCCCCAAGACACCGGGGAGCTGTTTTTT
TRBJ2-1 | TRBV4-2 | . | . | CASSQVNRDDEQFF | TGTGCCAGCAGCCAAGTCAACAGGGACGATGAGCAGTTCTTC